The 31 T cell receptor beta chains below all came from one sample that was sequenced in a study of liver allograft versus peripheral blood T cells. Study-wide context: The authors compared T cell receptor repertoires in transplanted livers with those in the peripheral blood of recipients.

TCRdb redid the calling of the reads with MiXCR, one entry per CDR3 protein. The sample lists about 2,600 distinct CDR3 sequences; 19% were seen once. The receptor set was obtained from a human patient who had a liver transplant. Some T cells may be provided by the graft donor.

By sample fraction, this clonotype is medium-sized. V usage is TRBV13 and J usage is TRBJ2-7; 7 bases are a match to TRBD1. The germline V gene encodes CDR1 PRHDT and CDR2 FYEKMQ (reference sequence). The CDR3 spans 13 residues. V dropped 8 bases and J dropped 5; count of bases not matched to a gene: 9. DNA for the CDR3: TGTGCCAGCGGAGAGGGACAGTACAACGAGCAGTACTTC. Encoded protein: CASGEGQYNEQYF.

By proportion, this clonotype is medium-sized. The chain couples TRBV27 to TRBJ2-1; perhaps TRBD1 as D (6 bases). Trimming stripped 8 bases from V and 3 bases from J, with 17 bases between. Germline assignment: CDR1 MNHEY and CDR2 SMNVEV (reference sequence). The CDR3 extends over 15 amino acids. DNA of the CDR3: TGTGCCAGCCGGCGAGGGGGACCTAGCTACAATGAGCAGTTCTTC. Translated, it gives CASRRGGPSYNEQFF.

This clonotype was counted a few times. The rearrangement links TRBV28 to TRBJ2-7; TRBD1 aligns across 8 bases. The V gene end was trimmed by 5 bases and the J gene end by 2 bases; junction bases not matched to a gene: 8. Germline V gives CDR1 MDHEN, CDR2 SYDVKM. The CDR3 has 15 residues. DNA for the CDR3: TGTGCCAGCAGTCCTTCGGACAGGGTCGCCTACGAGCAGTACTTC. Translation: CASSPSDRVAYEQYF.

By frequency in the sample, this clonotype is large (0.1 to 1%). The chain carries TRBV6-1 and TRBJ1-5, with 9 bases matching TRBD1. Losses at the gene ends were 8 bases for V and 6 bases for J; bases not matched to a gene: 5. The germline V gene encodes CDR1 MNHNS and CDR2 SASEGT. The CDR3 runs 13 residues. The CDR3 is CASGGQGSQPQHF. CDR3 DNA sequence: TGTGCCAGCGGGGGACAGGGCAGTCAGCCCCAGCATTTT.

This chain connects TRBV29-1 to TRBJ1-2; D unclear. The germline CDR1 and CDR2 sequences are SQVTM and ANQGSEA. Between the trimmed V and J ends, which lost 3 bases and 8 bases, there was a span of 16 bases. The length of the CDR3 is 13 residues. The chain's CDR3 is CSVESRAWEGYTF. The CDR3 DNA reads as TGCAGCGTTGAGTCCCGGGCCTGGGAGGGCTACACCTTC.

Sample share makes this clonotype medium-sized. The CDR3 protein is CASAYPGTGELFF. CDR3 in DNA: TGTGCCAGCGCTTACCCAGGCACCGGGGAGCTGTTTTTT. The chain couples TRBV27 to TRBJ2-2, with no clear D. V was clipped by 8 bases and J by 4 bases, with 11 bases between them. This CDR3 has 13 amino acids. The germline V gene encodes CDR1 MNHEY and CDR2 SMNVEV (reference sequence).

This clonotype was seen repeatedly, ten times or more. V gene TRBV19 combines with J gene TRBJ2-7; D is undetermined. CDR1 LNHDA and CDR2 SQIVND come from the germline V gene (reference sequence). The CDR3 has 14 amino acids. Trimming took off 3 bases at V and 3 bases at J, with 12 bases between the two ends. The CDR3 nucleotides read TGTGCCAGTAGTATTGGCAGTCCTGTCTACGAGCAGTACTTC. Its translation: CASSIGSPVYEQYF.

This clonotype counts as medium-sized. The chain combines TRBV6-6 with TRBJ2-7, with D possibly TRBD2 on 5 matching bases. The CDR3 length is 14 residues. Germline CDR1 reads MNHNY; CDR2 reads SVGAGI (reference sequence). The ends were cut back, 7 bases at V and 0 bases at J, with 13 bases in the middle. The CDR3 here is CASTLGGNSYEQYF. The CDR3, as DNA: TGTGCCAGCACTCTAGGAGGCAACTCCTACGAGCAGTACTTC.

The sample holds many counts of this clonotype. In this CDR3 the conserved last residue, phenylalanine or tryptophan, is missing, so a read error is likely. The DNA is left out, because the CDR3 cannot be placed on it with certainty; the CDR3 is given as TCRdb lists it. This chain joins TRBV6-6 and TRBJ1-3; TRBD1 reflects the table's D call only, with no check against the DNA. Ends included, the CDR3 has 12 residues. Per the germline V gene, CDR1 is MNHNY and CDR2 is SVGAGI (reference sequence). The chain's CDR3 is CASSLGIGDRDV.

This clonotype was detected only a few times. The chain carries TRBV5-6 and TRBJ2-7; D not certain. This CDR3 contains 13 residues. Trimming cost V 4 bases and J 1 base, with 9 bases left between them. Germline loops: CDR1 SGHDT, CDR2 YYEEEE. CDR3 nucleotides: TGTGCCAGCAGCCCCCAAGGGTCCTACGAGCAGTACTTC. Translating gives CASSPQGSYEQYF.

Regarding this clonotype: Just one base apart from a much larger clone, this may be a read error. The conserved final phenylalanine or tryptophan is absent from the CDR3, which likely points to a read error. CDR3 in DNA: TGTGCCAGCAGCTCAGGGCCCTCCTACGAGCAGTACTTA. Translating it yields CASSSGPSYEQYL. The V call is TRBV13, the J call TRBJ2-7; maybe TRBD1 (5 bases). CDR1 is PRHDT, CDR2 FYEKMQ, per germline (reference sequence). CDR3 length: 13 amino acids. The ends were cut back, 4 bases at V and 0 bases at J, with 7 bases in the middle.

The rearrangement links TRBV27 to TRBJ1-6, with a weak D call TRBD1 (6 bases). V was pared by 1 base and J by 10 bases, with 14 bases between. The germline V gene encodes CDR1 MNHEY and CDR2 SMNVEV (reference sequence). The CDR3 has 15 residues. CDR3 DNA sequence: TGTGCCAGCAGTTTATATGGTTACAGGGAGTCACCCCTCCACTTT. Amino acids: CASSLYGYRESPLHF.

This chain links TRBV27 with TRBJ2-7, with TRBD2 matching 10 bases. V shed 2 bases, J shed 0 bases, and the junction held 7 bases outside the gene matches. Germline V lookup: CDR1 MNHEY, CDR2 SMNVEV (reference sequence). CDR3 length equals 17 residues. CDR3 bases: TGTGCCAGCAGTTTAACGGTCCCTAGCGGGAGCTCCTACGAGCAGTACTTC. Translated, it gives CASSLTVPSGSSYEQYF.

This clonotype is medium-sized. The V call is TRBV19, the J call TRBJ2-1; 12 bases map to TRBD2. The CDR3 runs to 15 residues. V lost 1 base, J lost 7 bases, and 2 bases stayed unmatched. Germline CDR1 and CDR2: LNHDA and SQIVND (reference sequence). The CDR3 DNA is TGTGCCAGTAGTATAGGGACTAGCGGGATGAATGAGCAGTTCTTC. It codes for CASSIGTSGMNEQFF.

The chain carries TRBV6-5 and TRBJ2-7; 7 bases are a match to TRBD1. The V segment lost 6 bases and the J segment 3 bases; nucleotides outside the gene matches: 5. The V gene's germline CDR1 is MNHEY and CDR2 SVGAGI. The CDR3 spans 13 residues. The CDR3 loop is CASSQGTVYEQYF. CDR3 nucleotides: TGTGCCAGCAGCCAGGGGACAGTCTACGAGCAGTACTTC.

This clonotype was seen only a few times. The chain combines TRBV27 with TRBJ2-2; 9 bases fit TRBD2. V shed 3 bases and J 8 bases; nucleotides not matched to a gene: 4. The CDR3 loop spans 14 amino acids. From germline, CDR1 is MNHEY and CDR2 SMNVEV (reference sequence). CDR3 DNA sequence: TGTGCCAGCAGTTTCCTAGCGGGGAGGGGGGAGCTGTTTTTT. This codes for CASSFLAGRGELFF.

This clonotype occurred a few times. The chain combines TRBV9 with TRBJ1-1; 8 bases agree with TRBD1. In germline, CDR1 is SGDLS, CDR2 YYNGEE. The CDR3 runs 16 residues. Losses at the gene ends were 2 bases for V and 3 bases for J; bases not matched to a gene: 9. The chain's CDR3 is CASSVPQQGGDTEAFF. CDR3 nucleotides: TGTGCCAGCAGCGTTCCCCAACAGGGGGGGGACACTGAAGCTTTCTTT.

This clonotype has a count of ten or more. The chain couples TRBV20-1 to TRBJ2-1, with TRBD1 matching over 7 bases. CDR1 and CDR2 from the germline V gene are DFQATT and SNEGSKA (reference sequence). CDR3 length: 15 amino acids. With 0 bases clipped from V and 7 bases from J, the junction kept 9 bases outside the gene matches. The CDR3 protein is CSARDRRQGRNEQFF. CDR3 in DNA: TGCAGTGCTAGAGACCGAAGACAGGGTCGGAATGAGCAGTTCTTC.

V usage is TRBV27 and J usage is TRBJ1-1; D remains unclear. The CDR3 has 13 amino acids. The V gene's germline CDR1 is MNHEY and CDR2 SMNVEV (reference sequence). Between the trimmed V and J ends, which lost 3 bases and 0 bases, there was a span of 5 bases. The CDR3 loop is CASSLGMNTEAFF. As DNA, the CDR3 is TGTGCCAGCAGTTTGGGGATGAACACTGAAGCTTTCTTT.

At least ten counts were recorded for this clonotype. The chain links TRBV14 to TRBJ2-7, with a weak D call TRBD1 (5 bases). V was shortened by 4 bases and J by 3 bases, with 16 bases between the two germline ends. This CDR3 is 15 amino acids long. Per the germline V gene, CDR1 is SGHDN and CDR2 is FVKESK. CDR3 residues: CASSRILQGSYEQYF. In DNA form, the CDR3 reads TGTGCCAGCAGCCGAATCCTTCAGGGTAGCTACGAGCAGTACTTC.

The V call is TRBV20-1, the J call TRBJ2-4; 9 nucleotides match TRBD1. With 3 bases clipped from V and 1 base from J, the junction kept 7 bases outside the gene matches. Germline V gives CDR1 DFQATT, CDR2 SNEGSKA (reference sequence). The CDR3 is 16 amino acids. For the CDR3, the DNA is TGCAGTGCTAGTGGACAGGGGAGGGGGGCCAAAAACATTCAGTACTTC. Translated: CSASGQGRGAKNIQYF.

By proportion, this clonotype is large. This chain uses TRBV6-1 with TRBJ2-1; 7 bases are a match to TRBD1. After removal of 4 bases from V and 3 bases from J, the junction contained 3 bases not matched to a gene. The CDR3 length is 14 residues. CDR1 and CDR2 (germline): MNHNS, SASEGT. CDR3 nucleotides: TGTGCCAGCAGTGGACAGGGTGACTACAATGAGCAGTTCTTC. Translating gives CASSGQGDYNEQFF.

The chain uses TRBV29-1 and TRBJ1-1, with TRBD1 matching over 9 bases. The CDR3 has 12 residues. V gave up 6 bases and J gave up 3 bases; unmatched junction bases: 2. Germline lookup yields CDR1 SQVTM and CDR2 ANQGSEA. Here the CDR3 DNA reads TGCAGCGTAGACAGGGGGGACACTGAAGCTTTCTTT. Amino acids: CSVDRGDTEAFF.

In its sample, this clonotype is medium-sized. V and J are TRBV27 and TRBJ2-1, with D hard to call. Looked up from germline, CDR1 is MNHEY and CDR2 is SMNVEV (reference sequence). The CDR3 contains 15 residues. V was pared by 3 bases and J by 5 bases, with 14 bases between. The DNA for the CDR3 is TGTGCCAGCAGTTTTCTCGTCTTGCGGAACAATGAGCAGTTCTTC. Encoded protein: CASSFLVLRNNEQFF.

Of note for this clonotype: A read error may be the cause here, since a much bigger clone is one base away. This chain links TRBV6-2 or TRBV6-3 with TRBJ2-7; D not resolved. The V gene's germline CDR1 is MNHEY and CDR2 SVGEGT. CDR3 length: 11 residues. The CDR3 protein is CASSATYEPYF. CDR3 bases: TGTGCCAGCAGTGCAACCTACGAGCCGTACTTC.

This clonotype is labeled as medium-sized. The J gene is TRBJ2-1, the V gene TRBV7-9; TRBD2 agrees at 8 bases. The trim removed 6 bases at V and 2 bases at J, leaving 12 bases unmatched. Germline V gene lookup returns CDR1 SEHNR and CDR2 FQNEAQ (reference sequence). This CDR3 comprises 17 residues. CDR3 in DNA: TGTGCCAGCAGTGACGGTCGGGGGGGCTTGACCTACAATGAGCAGTTCTTC. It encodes CASSDGRGGLTYNEQFF.

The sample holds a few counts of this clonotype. CDR3 nucleotides: TGTGCCAGCAGCCCCCCGGGACTACTCCACGAGCAGTACTTC. Protein: CASSPPGLLHEQYF. The rearrangement joins TRBV5-4 to TRBJ2-7; 7 bases fit TRBD2. Germline V gene lookup returns CDR1 SGHNT and CDR2 YYREEE (reference sequence). The CDR3 consists of 14 residues. Trimming cost V 4 bases and J 5 bases; bases outside gene matches: 9.

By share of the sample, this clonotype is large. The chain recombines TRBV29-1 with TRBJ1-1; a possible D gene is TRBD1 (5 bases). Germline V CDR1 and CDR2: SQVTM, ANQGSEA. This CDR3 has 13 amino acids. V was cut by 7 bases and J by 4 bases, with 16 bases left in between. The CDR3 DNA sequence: TGCAGCGGGAGCAGGGTCGGGGTCACTGAAGCTTTCTTT. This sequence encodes CSGSRVGVTEAFF.

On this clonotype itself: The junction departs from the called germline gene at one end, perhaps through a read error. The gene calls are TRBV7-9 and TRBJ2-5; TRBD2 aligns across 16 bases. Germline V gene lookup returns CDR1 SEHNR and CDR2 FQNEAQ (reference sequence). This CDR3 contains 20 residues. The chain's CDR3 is CGSSLHTGTSGGVYQETQYF. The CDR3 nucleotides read TGTGGCAGCAGCCTACATACCGGGACTAGCGGGGGGGTGTACCAAGAGACCCAGTACTTC.

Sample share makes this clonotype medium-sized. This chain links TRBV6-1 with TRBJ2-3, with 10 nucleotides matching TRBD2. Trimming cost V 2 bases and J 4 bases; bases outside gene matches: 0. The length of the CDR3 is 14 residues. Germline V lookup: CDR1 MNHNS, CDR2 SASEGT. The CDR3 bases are TGTGCCAGCAGTGAAAGCGGGGGGGCAGATACGCAGTATTTT. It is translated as CASSESGGADTQYF.

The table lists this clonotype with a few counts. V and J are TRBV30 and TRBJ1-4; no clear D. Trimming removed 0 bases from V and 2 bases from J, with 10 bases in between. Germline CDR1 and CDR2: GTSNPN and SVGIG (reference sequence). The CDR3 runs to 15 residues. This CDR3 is CAWSVVQVTNEKLFF. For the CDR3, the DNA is TGTGCCTGGAGTGTAGTCCAGGTCACTAATGAAAAACTGTTTTTT. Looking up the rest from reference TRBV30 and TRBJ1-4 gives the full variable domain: SQTIHQWPATLVQPVGSPLSLECTVEGTSNPNLYWYRQAAGRGLQLLFYSVGIGQISSEVPQNLSASRPQDRQFILSSKKLLLSDSGFYLCAWSVVQVTNEKLFFGSGTQLSVL.